This passage covers 10 T cell receptor beta chains from one sample sequenced in a study of T cells in tumors after PD-1 blockade. Measured with immunoSEQ multiplex PCR; TCRdb has only the in-frame clones, and not every one. This sample has approximately 63,000 clones, with around two thirds found just once. The specimen comprised PBMCs, sampled after anti-PD-1 treatment. The receptor source for this set is a human donor with basal cell carcinoma.

J is TRBJ2-7 and V is TRBV4-2; unclear D gene. This CDR3 has 14 residues. Trimming left V 2 bases short and J 4 bases short, with 12 bases between. Germline V gene lookup returns CDR1 LGHNA and CDR2 YNFKEQ. CDR3 loop: CASSQPEGGYEQYF. The CDR3 coding sequence is TGTGCCAGCAGCCAACCGGAAGGTGGGTACGAGCAGTACTTC.

The chain employs TRBV9 and TRBJ2-2; TRBD2 might be the D (6 bases). Germline values: CDR1 SGDLS, CDR2 YYNGEE. This CDR3 is 16 amino acids long. Deletions cut 0 bases from V and 5 bases from J, with 14 bases between. CDR3 DNA sequence: TGTGCCAGCAGCGTAGCCGTAGATGCGGGGACCGGGGAGCTGTTTTTT. Amino acid sequence: CASSVAVDAGTGELFF.

Only a few counts were recorded for this clone. J is TRBJ1-2 and V is TRBV4-1, with a possible D match to TRBD1 (5 bases). This CDR3 contains 13 residues. Trimming stripped 2 bases from V and 3 bases from J, with 7 bases between. Germline V gene data show CDR1 as MGHRA and CDR2 as YSYEKL. The CDR3 protein is CASSQIGDYGYTF. The CDR3 DNA reads TGCGCCAGCAGCCAAATAGGGGACTATGGCTACACCTTC.

The rearrangement uses TRBV5-1 and TRBJ2-6; 8 bases are a match to TRBD1. CDR3 length equals 18 residues. V lost 1 base, J lost 1 base, and 7 bases stayed unmatched. Germline CDR1 reads SGHRS; CDR2 reads YFSETQ. In nucleotides, the CDR3 is TGCGCCAGCAGCTTGTCAGACAGGGGAAAGTCTGGGGCCAACGTCCTGACTTTC. It is translated as CASSLSDRGKSGANVLTF.

The V and J genes are TRBV10-3 and TRBJ2-1; a possible D gene is TRBD1 (6 bases). Germline assignment: CDR1 ENHRY and CDR2 SYGVKD. Trimming pared 6 bases from V and 3 bases from J, leaving 12 bases between. The CDR3 loop spans 14 amino acids. As DNA, the CDR3 is TGTGCCATCAGGGGGGACACTAACTACAATGAGCAGTTCTTC. This gives the protein CAIRGDTNYNEQFF.

For the CDR3, the DNA is TGTGCCAGCAGCGTAGGGGGAGCGGTGATTCAAGAGACCCAGTACTTC. Translation: CASSVGGAVIQETQYF. This chain joins TRBV9 and TRBJ2-5, with TRBD2 as a possible D gene (5 bases). CDR1 and CDR2 (germline): SGDLS, YYNGEE. Trimming shortened V by 0 bases and J by 2 bases, and 14 bases separated the two germline ends. This CDR3 has 16 residues. Using reference TRBV9 and TRBJ2-5 for the parts outside the CDR3, the full variable domain is DSGVTQTPKHLITATGQRVTLRCSPRSGDLSVYWYQQSLDQGLQFLIQYYNGEERAKGNILERFSAQQFPDLHSELNLSSLELGDSALYFCASSVGGAVIQETQYFGPGTRLLVL.

The genes are TRBV14 and TRBJ1-2, with 11 bases lining up with TRBD1. V was pared by 1 base and J by 7 bases, with 14 bases of the junction left unmatched. This CDR3 spans 18 amino acids. The germline gives CDR1 SGHDN, CDR2 FVKESK. The chain's CDR3 is CASSQGLRTGGYFGGYTF. The CDR3 nucleotides are TGTGCCAGCAGCCAAGGCCTCCGGACAGGGGGCTACTTTGGTGGCTACACCTTC.

A remark on this clone: This same CDR3 is encoded by further DNA sequences in the sample. The V call is TRBV15, the J call TRBJ2-7, with 8 bases lining up with TRBD2. Per germline, CDR1 LNHNV and CDR2 YYDKDF (reference sequence). The V and J ends lost 1 base and 7 bases, in that order; junction bases with no gene match: 9. This CDR3 comprises 15 residues. The CDR3 region is CATSRGQGPGGEQYF. In DNA form, the CDR3 reads TGTGCCACCAGCAGAGGCCAGGGGCCGGGGGGGGAGCAGTACTTC.

The chain has TRBV10-1 and TRBJ2-3, with 12 bases lining up with TRBD2. This CDR3 is built from 22 residues. The germline CDR1 and CDR2 sequences are WNHNN and SYGVQD (reference sequence). The V and J ends lost 6 bases and 4 bases, in that order; junction bases with no gene match: 26. DNA of the CDR3: TGCGCCAGCAGACCGGGACAGGAACTAGCGGGGGGAATTTTTATCCGCTCAGATACGCAGTATTTT. Translation gives CASRPGQELAGGIFIRSDTQYF.

The V and J genes are TRBV9 and TRBJ2-5; D might be TRBD1 (6 bases). V lost 0 bases to trimming and J lost 3 bases, with 12 bases between them. Germline CDR1 is SGDLS and CDR2 is YYNGEE. CDR3 length: 15 residues. This CDR3 reads CASSVAAGVEETQYF. CDR3 nucleotides: TGTGCCAGCAGCGTAGCTGCAGGGGTGGAAGAGACCCAGTACTTC.